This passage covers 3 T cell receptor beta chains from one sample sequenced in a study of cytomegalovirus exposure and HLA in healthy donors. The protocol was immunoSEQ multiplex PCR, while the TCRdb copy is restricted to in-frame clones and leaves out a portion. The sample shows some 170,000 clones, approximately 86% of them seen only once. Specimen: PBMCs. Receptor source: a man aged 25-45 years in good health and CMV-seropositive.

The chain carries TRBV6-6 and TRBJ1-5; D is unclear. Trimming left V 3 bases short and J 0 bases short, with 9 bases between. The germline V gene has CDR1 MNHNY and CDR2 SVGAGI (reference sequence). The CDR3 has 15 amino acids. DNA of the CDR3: TGTGCCAGCAGTTATCGGACGGATAGCAATCAGCCCCAGCATTTT. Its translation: CASSYRTDSNQPQHF.

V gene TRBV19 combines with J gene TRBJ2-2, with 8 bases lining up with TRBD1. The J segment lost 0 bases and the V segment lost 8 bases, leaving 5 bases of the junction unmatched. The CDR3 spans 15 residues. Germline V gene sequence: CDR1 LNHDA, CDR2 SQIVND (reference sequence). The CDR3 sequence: CASRTGLTNTGELFF. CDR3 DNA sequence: TGTGCCAGTCGGACAGGGCTCACGAACACCGGGGAGCTGTTTTTT.

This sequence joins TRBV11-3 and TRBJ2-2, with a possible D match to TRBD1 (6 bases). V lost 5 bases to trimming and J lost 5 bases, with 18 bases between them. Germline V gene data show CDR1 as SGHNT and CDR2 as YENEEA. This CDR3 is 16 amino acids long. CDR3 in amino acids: CASSPLDQGLTGELFF. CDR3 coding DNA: TGTGCCAGCAGCCCGTTAGATCAGGGGCTTACCGGGGAGCTGTTTTTT. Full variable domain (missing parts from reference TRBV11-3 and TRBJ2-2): EAGVVQSPRYKIIEKKQPVAFWCNPISGHNTLYWYLQNLGQGPELLIRYENEEAVDDSQLPKDRFSAERLKGVDSTLKIQPAELGDSAVYLCASSPLDQGLTGELFFGEGSRLTVL.